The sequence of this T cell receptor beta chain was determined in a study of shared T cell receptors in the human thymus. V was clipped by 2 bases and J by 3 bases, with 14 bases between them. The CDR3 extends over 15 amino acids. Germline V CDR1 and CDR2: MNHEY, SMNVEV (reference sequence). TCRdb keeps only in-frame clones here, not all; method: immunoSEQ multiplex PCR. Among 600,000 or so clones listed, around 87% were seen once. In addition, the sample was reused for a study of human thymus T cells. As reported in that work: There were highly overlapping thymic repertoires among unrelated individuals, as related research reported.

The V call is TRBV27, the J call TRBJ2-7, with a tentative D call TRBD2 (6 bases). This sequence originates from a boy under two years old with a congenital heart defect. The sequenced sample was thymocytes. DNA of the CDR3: TGTGCCAGCAGTTTAAACCGCTTGGGGGGCTACGAGCAGTACTTC. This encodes CASSLNRLGGYEQYF.